This TCR beta chain was documented in a study of regulatory T cells in long-lasting Graves disease (dated by TCRdb to the early 2020s). About the full investigation: In the newly diagnosed Graves' disease group, patients had been taking antithyroid drugs for less than 3 months. A total of 33 samples were covered by TCR sequencing, comprising some 13 persistent and around 20 newly diagnosed Graves' disease patients. The study was conducted in China and was registered as a clinical trial. Persistent Graves' disease patients were compared with newly diagnosed Graves' disease patients by peripheral blood TCR sequencing and RNA sequencing. Results and caveats for the whole study, not just this receptor: Sequencing and analysis were restricted to the TCR beta chain. Because the primary lesion, thyroid tissue, could not be accessed, the study looked at peripheral blood alone. Compared with newly diagnosed patients, patients with persistent Graves' disease had lower TCR Shannon entropy and fewer highly expanded clones, which suggests clonal expansion. TRBV28, TRBJ1-2 and TRBJ2-5 were preferentially used in persistent disease, while TRBV20-1 and TRBJ2-1 were favored in newly diagnosed disease. The authors acknowledged the small sample size as a limitation that may reduce accuracy. More public clonotypes were shared among persistent patients (around 2,600) than among newly diagnosed patients (966).

From the germline V gene, CDR1 is KGHSH and CDR2 is LQKENI. The junction shows trimming of 6 bases on V and 1 base on J, plus 14 bases between the germline ends. From the cysteine up to the phenylalanine, the CDR3 has a length of 15 residues. CDR3 DNA only is kept here, 45 bases in frame from base 1. The protocol used for the library was multiplex PCR. The sequencer was an Illumina HiSeq 4000. To build TCR beta libraries, CDR3 regions were amplified by Arm-PCR using iRepertoire HTBI primers. Before sequencing, the PCR products went through gel purification. As for the original processing: A total of some 65 TRBV and 14 TRBJ segments were identified across samples and were used for gene usage analysis of CDR3 amino acid clonotypes. COPE and FqMerger were used to merge the filtered high-quality paired reads into contigs. BLAST was used to align contigs to the IMGT TRBV, TRBD and TRBJ reference genes, and CDR3 was defined following IMGT. Highly expanded clones were defined as clonotypes with a frequency above 0.1%. Shannon entropy served as the measure of repertoire diversity, while the Gini coefficient captured V-J evenness. Public clonotypes were defined as clonotypes shared by more than one individual. TCRdb redid the processing of the public reads, applying fastp at Q25 and MiXCR, and retained in-frame beta chains. CDR3 protein sequences are deduplicated, and each keeps its most common genes and DNA. These V and J calls derive from TCRdb rather than the authors' analysis. In all, the sample holds 410,000 or so distinct CDR3 sequences, and just under 15% of those were seen once. The ten biggest clones cover approximately 15% of the sample.

Taken with the paper, the label for time point translates to: newly diagnosed GD, antithyroid drugs for less than 3 months. RNA was extracted from PBMCs in TRIzol for both TCR sequencing and RNA sequencing. The diagnosis of Graves' disease was made according to American Thyroid Association guidelines. Patients were recruited from an endocrinology department in Xi'an, China. Each patient gave about 10 milliliters of peripheral blood, collected in an EDTA anticoagulant tube. Ficoll Paque Plus density gradient separation was used to isolate PBMCs, and no further T cell sorting was done. An Agilent 2100 Bioanalyzer and agarose gel were used to check RNA quality, while a NanoDrop 2000 measured RNA concentration. At least ten counts were recorded for this clonotype. Its antigen specificity is not known. Nothing much larger sits one base from this clone, and base qualities are not available. The sample was also linked to a second study, of T cells in Graves' hyperthyroidism and ophthalmopathy. In that second paper, the authors write: Graves' hyperthyroidism was defined as stable when no progression to ophthalmopathy occurred over 18 months of follow-up. Hyperthyroidism patients were newly diagnosed, had a disease duration of under 2 months, and were aged 18 to 65 years. The study excluded patients with uncontrolled infections, other autoimmune diseases, pregnancy or lactation. Diagnoses were established on the basis of clinical symptoms, serum thyroxine and TRAb, thyroid ultrasound, and orbital computed tomography. For the first round of RT-PCR on the TCR CDR3, the HTBI primer set was used together with the Qiagen OneStep RT-PCR kit. Blood samples also contained most of the expanded thyroid clonotypes (frequency above 0.001), which suggests that blood repertoires may reflect thyroid immune responses. Ophthalmopathy was separated from stable hyperthyroidism by a 13 V-J signature model, with about 88% sensitivity and roughly 81% specificity obtained in cross-validation and 80%/75% obtained in testing. During validation, the model predicted progression to ophthalmopathy a median of about 6.3 months ahead of onset, with roughly 65% sensitivity and around 73% specificity. TCR V-J signatures able to tell the groups apart were searched for in a discovery cohort of 100 or so patients, of whom under 45 had Graves' ophthalmopathy and around 58 had stable Graves' hyperthyroidism. Whether ophthalmopathy could be predicted prospectively was tested in an independent validation cohort made up of under 20 hyperthyroidism patients plus 17 patients who later progressed to ophthalmopathy. The 95 to 100 discovery patients were randomly divided into training and test sets at a 7:3 ratio. In addition, the study compared T-cell repertoires in thyroid tissue and in blood from six Graves' hyperthyroidism patients. After sampling, hyperthyroidism patients received methimazole starting at 30 mg daily, and ophthalmopathy patients received high-dose intravenous methylprednisolone. Libraries were constructed in a second round of multiplex PCR, after which size selection and purification were carried out. The libraries were sequenced on an Illumina HiSeq2000 using paired-end 100 bp reads. Raw data were processed with SOAPnuke, discarding reads with adapters, uncalled bases, mean Phred below 15, or no exact constant-primer or identifier match. COPE v1.2.5 was used to merge the high-quality paired reads, and each unique nucleotide sequence was defined as a clonotype. MiTCR v1.1 was used to align the clonotypes against IMGT TRBV, TRBD and TRBJ reference segments. The analysis included only V-J combinations with a frequency above 0.0001, which together covered 99% to 99.2% of the repertoires. The TCS score was defined as F50 (clonal expansion) divided by E x V (chaos), with BLOSUM62-based TCRdist calculated between CDR3 peptides within each V-J. Welch's t-statistics and random forest reduced around 550 V-J features to 10 to 15, which were used in a naive Bayes classifier (R e1071). No statistical method was used to set the sample size in advance, and investigators knew the group allocation. The paper reports TCR Vbeta CDR3 sequencing of some 140 peripheral blood samples: 40 to 45 ophthalmopathy, 70 to 85 hyperthyroidism and 17 progressor patients.

The sequence joins TRBV18 to TRBJ2-3; a tentative D match to TRBD1 spans 5 bases. The clonotype comes from a woman aged 25 to 39 with Graves disease. Donor details come from another sample of the same person, matched by shared clones. The sequencing used peripheral blood mononuclear cells (PBMCs), collected at new diagnosis, from a patient treated with antithyroid drugs. The CDR3 here reads CASSPDKIGTDTQYF. In nucleotides, the sequence is TGTGCCAGCTCTCCGGACAAAATTGGCACAGATACGCAGTATTTT.